The rows below give T cell receptor beta chains drawn from one sample of a study of blood T cell repertoires in COVID-19. The table came from immunoSEQ multiplex PCR; TCRdb's copy has only in-frame clones and leaves some out. The sample records roughly 700,000 clones, 85% to 90% being singletons. Sequenced sample: peripheral blood. Receptors originate from a woman younger than 35 with acute or convalescent COVID-19. Each CDR3 is given with its conserved first and last residue. Fields, in order: V gene, J gene, CDR3 protein.

TRBV11-2	TRBJ2-7	CASSFEGLLAYEQYF
TRBV29-1	TRBJ2-3	CSVEGGAGAPVTDTQYF
TRBV7-9	TRBJ1-1	CASSWGGVTEAFF
TRBV2	TRBJ2-3	CASSPGTSGGPGTDTQYF
TRBV6-6	TRBJ2-2	CASVRPGQGYTGELFF
TRBV28	TRBJ1-5	CASTPDRNSNQPQHF
TRBV18	TRBJ1-5	CASSPKGTGGSNQPQHF
TRBV3-1/TRBV3-2	TRBJ1-2	CASRRDRGVGDYGYTF
TRBV10-3	TRBJ2-3	CAISGDSGEADTQYF
TRBV3-1/TRBV3-2	TRBJ1-2	CASSQGLGGRLGYTF
TRBV13	TRBJ1-6	CASRDRGRSPLHF
TRBV24-1	TRBJ2-1	CATADRDNEQFF
TRBV9	TRBJ2-3	CASSEGAGYSTDTQYF
TRBV5-1	TRBJ2-7	CASRFGQTYEQYF
TRBV30	TRBJ1-2	CAWSWGGSGGGNGYTF
TRBV27	TRBJ1-6	CASSLGQIINSPLHF
TRBV7-6	TRBJ2-7	CASSLAELRSYEQYF
TRBV5-1	TRBJ1-2	CASRPGTGFGYTF
TRBV30	TRBJ1-2	CAWSVPETAFGYTF
TRBV5-8	TRBJ1-4	CASSYQRPTGEKLFF
TRBV19	TRBJ2-1	CASSPGGNEQFF
TRBV19	TRBJ2-7	CASRETGQGIYEQYF
TRBV7-9	TRBJ1-4	CASSFGIGTGATNEKLFF
TRBV24-1	TRBJ2-7	CATSGGFGQYF
TRBV6-6	TRBJ1-2	CASSRETGGYGYTF
TRBV6-4	TRBJ2-3	CASSDSPSGGTDTQYF
TRBV14	TRBJ1-2	CASSQRKRGYIYGYTF
TRBV9	TRBJ2-1	CASSTYGPEQFF
TRBV6-5	TRBJ1-5	CASRESNQPQHF
TRBV28	TRBJ2-1	CASSSRTSAYNEQFF
TRBV28	TRBJ2-7	CASRGSATPAGTGGSYEQYF
TRBV12-3/TRBV12-4	TRBJ1-3	CASSLDRVNTIYF
TRBV5-1	TRBJ2-2	CASSFMNTGELFF
TRBV4-1	TRBJ1-6	CASSQGRGIDSPLHF
TRBV19	TRBJ1-5	CASSEWDRPYQPQHF
TRBV30	TRBJ2-7	CAWTGGREQYF
TRBV4-3	TRBJ2-3	CASSQGLVDTQYF
TRBV7-8	TRBJ1-1	CASSRTERNTEAFF
TRBV5-1	TRBJ2-1	CASSLGENEQFF
TRBV29-1	TRBJ2-2	CSAQKRGDTGELFF
TRBV7-2	TRBJ1-1	CASSLNPMGAPQAFF
TRBV7-9	TRBJ1-3	CASSPRGSGKDSGNTIYF
TRBV24-1	TRBJ1-5	CATREDRACEVYNQPQHF
TRBV24-1	TRBJ1-2	CATSDPRDIYGYTF
TRBV5-5	TRBJ1-6	CASSRLTVQLASYNSPLHF
TRBV6-1	TRBJ2-7	CASSVIGGTSSYEQYF
TRBV19	TRBJ1-1	CASEGDRASTEAFF
TRBV27	TRBJ1-5	CASRAGGRRQPQHF
TRBV7-8	TRBJ1-5	CASSFYGQDIGQPQHF